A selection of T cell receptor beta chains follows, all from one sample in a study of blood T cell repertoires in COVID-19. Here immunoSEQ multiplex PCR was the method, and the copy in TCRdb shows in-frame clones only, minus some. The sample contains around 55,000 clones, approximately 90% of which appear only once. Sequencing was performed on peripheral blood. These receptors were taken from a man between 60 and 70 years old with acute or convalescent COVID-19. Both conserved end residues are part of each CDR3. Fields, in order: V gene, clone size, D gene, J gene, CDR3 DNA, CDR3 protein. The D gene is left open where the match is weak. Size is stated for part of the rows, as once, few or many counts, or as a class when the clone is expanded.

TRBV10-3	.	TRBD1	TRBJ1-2	TGTGCCATCAGTGCGGGGACAGGGACCGACAGGGGCTACACCTTC	CAISAGTGTDRGYTF
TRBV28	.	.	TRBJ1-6	TGTGCCAGCAGTTTAGGCGGAGCCGGTAATTCACCCCTCCACTTT	CASSLGGAGNSPLHF
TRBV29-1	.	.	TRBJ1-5	TGCAGCGTAGGAGGAAATAGCAATCAGCCCCAGCATTTT	CSVGGNSNQPQHF
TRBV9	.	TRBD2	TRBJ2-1	TGTGCCAGCAGCGAGAGCGGGAGGGCCGAAGGTGAGCAGTTCTTC	CASSESGRAEGEQFF
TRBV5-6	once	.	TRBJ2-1	TGTGCCAGCAGCTTGATGCTAGAGGCCTACAATGAGCAGTTCTTC	CASSLMLEAYNEQFF
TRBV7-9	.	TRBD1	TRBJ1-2	TGTGCCAGCAGCTTAGAAAACAGGGGAGGCGGCTACACCTTC	CASSLENRGGGYTF
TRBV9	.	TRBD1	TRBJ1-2	TGTGCCAGCAGCCCCTCAGAAAACTACAGGGGTGGCTACACCTTC	CASSPSENYRGGYTF
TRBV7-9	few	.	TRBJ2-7	TGTGCCAGCAGCTTCACGACAGGAACCTACGAGCAGTACTTC	CASSFTTGTYEQYF
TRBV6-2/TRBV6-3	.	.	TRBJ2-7	TGTGCCAGCAGTTACTTTCCGTATGTGGAGCAGTACTTC	CASSYFPYVEQYF
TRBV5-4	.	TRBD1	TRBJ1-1	TGTGCCAGCAGCTTGGGAGGGGGCGCGGGCACTGAAGCTTTCTTT	CASSLGGGAGTEAFF
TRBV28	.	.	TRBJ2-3	TGTGCCAGCATGAGTCAGGCAGGGGCAGATACGCAGTATTTT	CASMSQAGADTQYF
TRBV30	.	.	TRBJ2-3	TGTGCCTGGAGTGTCCCCAATACGCAGTATTTT	CAWSVPNTQYF
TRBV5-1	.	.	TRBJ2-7	TGCGCCAGCAGCTCCGAGGGCCGACCCTACGAGCAGTACTTC	CASSSEGRPYEQYF
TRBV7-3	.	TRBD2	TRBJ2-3	TGTGCCAGCAGCTTAGCGGGAGAGCGCACAGATACGCAGTATTTT	CASSLAGERTDTQYF
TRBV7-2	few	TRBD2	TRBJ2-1	TGTGCCAGCAGCTTACGGCTAGCGGCCCCCCGTCAGTTCTTC	CASSLRLAAPRQFF
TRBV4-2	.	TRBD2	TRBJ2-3	TGTGCCAGCAGCCCGGCTAGCGGGACTATCGCAGATACGCAGTATTTT	CASSPASGTIADTQYF
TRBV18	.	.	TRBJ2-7	TGTGCCAGCTCACCACCGTACACTAACAGGGTAGGCGAGCAGTACTTC	CASSPPYTNRVGEQYF
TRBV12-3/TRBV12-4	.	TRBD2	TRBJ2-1	TGTGCCAGCACGGGGGGGACTTACAATGAGCAGTTCTTC	CASTGGTYNEQFF
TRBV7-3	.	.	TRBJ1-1	TGTGCCAGCAGCTTAACGGTGACGGGGGCTGAAGCTTTCTTT	CASSLTVTGAEAFF
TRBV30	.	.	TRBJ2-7	TGTGCCTGGAGTCAAAGGGGATACGAGCAGTACTTC	CAWSQRGYEQYF
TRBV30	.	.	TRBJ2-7	TGTGCCTGGAGTGTACAATCCCTCCAGTACTACGAGCAGTACTTC	CAWSVQSLQYYEQYF
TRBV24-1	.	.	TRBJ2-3	TGTGCCACCAGTGACCCGGGACTGACTAGCACAGATACGCAGTATTTT	CATSDPGLTSTDTQYF
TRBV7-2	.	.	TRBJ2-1	TGTGCCAGCAGCGGGCAAGCGGGCAGCTCCTACAATGAGCAGTTCTTC	CASSGQAGSSYNEQFF
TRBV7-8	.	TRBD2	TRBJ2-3	TGTGCCAGCAGCCGTAGCGGGAGAGCCCCAAGCACAGATACGCAGTATTTT	CASSRSGRAPSTDTQYF
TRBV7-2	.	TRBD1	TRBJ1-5	TGTGCCAGCAGCTTAACGGGACAGAATAGCAATCAGCCCCAGCATTTT	CASSLTGQNSNQPQHF
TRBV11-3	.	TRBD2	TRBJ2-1	TGTGCCAGCAGCTTTGGACCTAGATGGGAGGGCCTTAATGAGCAGTTCTTC	CASSFGPRWEGLNEQFF
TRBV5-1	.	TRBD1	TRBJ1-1	TGCGCCAGCAGGATGACAGGGGGGGAGACTGAAGCTTTCTTT	CASRMTGGETEAFF
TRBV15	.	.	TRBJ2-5	TGTGCCACCAGCAGAGATCCCGGGAACCAAGAGACCCAGTACTTC	CATSRDPGNQETQYF
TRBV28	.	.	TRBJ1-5	TGTGCCAGCTACCCCGTAGGAGATGGCAATCAGCCCCAGCATTTT	CASYPVGDGNQPQHF
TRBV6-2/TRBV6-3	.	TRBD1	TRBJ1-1	TGTGCCAGCAGTTACCAGGGGACAGTTCGCACTGAAGCTTTCTTT	CASSYQGTVRTEAFF
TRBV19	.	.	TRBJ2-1	TGTGCCAGTAGTAGTTCGTTTTACAATGAGCAGTTCTTC	CASSSSFYNEQFF
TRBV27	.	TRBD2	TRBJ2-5	TGTGCCACCAGCGGGAGGGCCTGGGAGACCCAGTACTTC	CATSGRAWETQYF
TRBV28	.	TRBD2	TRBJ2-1	TGTGCCAGCAGTTTTCCCGGGGGGTACAATGAGCAGTTCTTC	CASSFPGGYNEQFF
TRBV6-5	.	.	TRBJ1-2	TGTGCCAGCAGCCAGGGAACCTATGGCTACACCTTC	CASSQGTYGYTF
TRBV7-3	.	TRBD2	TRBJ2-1	TGTGCCAGCAGCCCGAGCGGGAGTGGTTACAATGAGCAGTTCTTC	CASSPSGSGYNEQFF